This entry is about one T cell receptor (beta chain). Its antigen is as yet unknown. This record belongs to a study of cytomegalovirus exposure and HLA in healthy donors. Study-level points and caveats: TCR beta V- and J-gene trimming was later associated with a missense DCLRE1C variant.

Researchers ran the PCR with 60 Vbeta and 13 Jbeta primers. Libraries were prepared by immunoSEQ multiplex PCR; TCRdb keeps only in-frame clonotypes and omits some of them. The repertoire holds about 210,000 clones, with around 79% as singletons. CDR3 length: 15 residues. Trimming shortened V by 2 bases and J by 12 bases, and 22 bases separated the two germline ends. From germline, CDR1 is KGHSH and CDR2 LQKENI. The sequence was obtained from a male donor in good health and CMV-seronegative. Material for sequencing was PBMCs. The chain carries TRBV18 and TRBJ1-2, with D perhaps TRBD1 (6 bases). Written as DNA, the CDR3 is TGTGCCAGCTCACCATCAGGGGCAGCTTCTATGGCTAACACCTTC. This sequence encodes CASSPSGAASMANTF.